What follows are 15 T cell receptor beta chains derived from one specimen sequenced in a study of T cell changes during pregnancy in multiple sclerosis. The repertoire was sequenced with immunoSEQ multiplex PCR; TCRdb's copy has only in-frame clones and lacks some. The sample consists of around 68,000 clones, 90% to 95% of them appearing once. The sequences come from peripheral blood, collected after pregnancy. Every receptor here comes from a female donor in good health, enrolled as a control in a pregnancy study.

The CDR3 DNA reads TGTGCCAGCAGCTCCGGACAGGGGGCCTCTGGGGCCAACGTCCTGACTTTC. Its translation is CASSSGQGASGANVLTF. The rearrangement joins TRBV7-2 to TRBJ2-6; TRBD1 matches 11 bases. CDR3 length equals 17 residues. V trimming: 4 bases; J trimming: 0 bases; junction bases outside the gene matches: 2. The germline V gene encodes CDR1 SGHTA and CDR2 FQGNSA.

V is TRBV9 and J is TRBJ2-3; 9 bases match TRBD2. This CDR3 has 17 residues. Germline trimming cut 0 bases from V and 1 base from J; bases unmatched to any gene: 6. The germline V gene has CDR1 SGDLS and CDR2 YYNGEE. The CDR3 DNA reads as TGTGCCAGCAGCGTAGCTGCGGCGGGGGGGGGCACAGATACGCAGTATTTT. Translating it yields CASSVAAAGGGTDTQYF.

The count of this clone is one. The rearrangement links TRBV7-2 to TRBJ1-1; D unclear. CDR1 is SGHTA, CDR2 FQGNSA, per germline. Trimming stripped 2 bases from V and 5 bases from J, with 6 bases between. This CDR3 spans 12 amino acids. CDR3 in DNA: TGTGCCAGCAGCTTACGGGGTACTGAAGCTTTCTTT. It specifies CASSLRGTEAFF. The full variable domain, its missing parts supplied by reference TRBV7-2 and TRBJ1-1, is GAGVSQSPSNKVTEKGKDVELRCDPISGHTALYWYRQSLGQGLEFLIYFQGNSAPDKSGLPSDRFSAERTGGSVSTLTIQRTQQEDSAVYLCASSLRGTEAFFGQGTRLTVV.

The chain links TRBV21-1 to TRBJ2-5; the table gives TRBD2 as D, unverified against the DNA. TRBV21-1 is listed as a pseudogene. The CDR3 is 13 amino acids. Here the CDR3 DNA reads TGTGCCAGCAGAAGCTTCGGAGGGGAGACCCAGTACTTC. Protein sequence: CASRSFGGETQYF.

The chain combines TRBV23-1 with TRBJ2-7; TRBD1 matches at 8 bases. TRBV23-1 is an open reading frame whose function is uncertain. The CDR3 runs to 14 residues. The V gene end was trimmed by 7 bases and the J gene end by 4 bases; junction bases not matched to a gene: 9. The CDR3 region is CASTQGASPYEQYF. CDR3 nucleotide sequence: TGCGCCAGCACGCAGGGGGCTAGCCCGTACGAGCAGTACTTC.

CDR3 sequence: CASSVALRGQETQYF. The CDR3 DNA reads as TGTGCCAGCAGCGTAGCTTTAAGGGGCCAAGAGACCCAGTACTTC. The rearrangement joins TRBV9 to TRBJ2-5, with D maybe TRBD1 (5 bases). This CDR3 comprises 15 residues. With 0 bases removed from V and 1 base from J, the gap between germline ends came to 10 bases. CDR1 and CDR2 from the germline V gene are SGDLS and YYNGEE.

This chain links TRBV27 with TRBJ1-1; D not certain. The V gene lost 3 bases and the J gene lost 0 bases, with 14 bases spanning the gap. Germline lookup yields CDR1 MNHEY and CDR2 SMNVEV (reference sequence). This CDR3 has 16 amino acids. The CDR3 sequence: CASSLFPGVMNTEAFF. The CDR3 DNA reads as TGTGCCAGCAGTTTGTTTCCGGGTGTGATGAACACTGAAGCTTTCTTT.

The J gene is TRBJ2-7, the V gene TRBV30, with TRBD2 matching 8 bases. Trimming removed 0 bases from V and 2 bases from J; junction bases left unmatched: 6. The CDR3 consists of 15 residues. The germline CDR1 and CDR2 sequences are GTSNPN and SVGIG (reference sequence). CDR3 nucleotide sequence: TGTGCCTGGAGTGTAGGGAGCGGGGGCCCCTACGAGCAGTACTTC. The encoded protein is CAWSVGSGGPYEQYF. Together with reference TRBV30 and TRBJ2-7, the CDR3 gives the full variable domain: SQTIHQWPATLVQPVGSPLSLECTVEGTSNPNLYWYRQAAGRGLQLLFYSVGIGQISSEVPQNLSASRPQDRQFILSSKKLLLSDSGFYLCAWSVGSGGPYEQYFGPGTRLTVT.

The genes are TRBV7-2 and TRBJ2-1; 7 nucleotides align to TRBD2. V gave up 1 base and J gave up 2 bases; unmatched junction bases: 5. This CDR3 has 16 residues. Germline CDR1 reads SGHTA; CDR2 reads FQGNSA. CDR3 bases: TGTGCCAGCAGCTTAGGAACGGGGGGTACCTACAATGAGCAGTTCTTC. It yields the protein CASSLGTGGTYNEQFF. The full variable domain, rest sourced from reference TRBV7-2 and TRBJ2-1, is GAGVSQSPSNKVTEKGKDVELRCDPISGHTALYWYRQSLGQGLEFLIYFQGNSAPDKSGLPSDRFSAERTGGSVSTLTIQRTQQEDSAVYLCASSLGTGGTYNEQFFGPGTRLTVL.

A word on this clone: A much larger clone differs by one base, so this may be a read error. At the DNA level, this CDR3 is encoded by other sequences in the same sample as well. V gene TRBV4-1 combines with J gene TRBJ1-1; no clear D gene. CDR3 length: 15 amino acids. The V and J ends lost 0 bases and 0 bases respectively, with 8 bases between them. Germline assignment: CDR1 MGHRA and CDR2 YSYEKL. The CDR3 coding sequence is TGCGCCAGCAGCCAAGAAACAGCCATGAACACTGAAGCTTTCTTT. It yields the protein CASSQETAMNTEAFF.

The V call is TRBV7-9, the J call TRBJ1-1, with 7 nucleotides matching TRBD1. CDR1 SEHNR and CDR2 FQNEAQ come from the germline V gene (reference sequence). After removal of 5 bases from V and 8 bases from J, the junction contained 14 bases not matched to a gene. This CDR3 has 15 residues. The CDR3 DNA is TGTGCCAGCAGCCGAGATTCTGAGGGGGCCTGGGAAGCTTTCTTT. It specifies CASSRDSEGAWEAFF.

The chain joins TRBV29-1 to TRBJ1-3; D unresolved. CDR3 length equals 13 residues. V lost 0 bases and J 2 bases, leaving 5 bases between the germline ends. Germline lookup yields CDR1 SQVTM and CDR2 ANQGSEA. The CDR3, as DNA: TGCAGCGTTGAAGATACAGCTGGAAACACCATATATTTT. This codes for CSVEDTAGNTIYF.

The rearrangement joins TRBV7-2 to TRBJ2-1; TRBD1 agrees at 8 bases. The germline V gene has CDR1 SGHTA and CDR2 FQGNSA. The junction had 6 bases not matched to a gene; V was cut back by 4 bases and J by 1 base. The CDR3 is 16 amino acids. The chain's CDR3 is CASSSNRGTSYNEQFF. DNA for the CDR3: TGTGCCAGCAGCTCGAACAGGGGGACTTCCTACAATGAGCAGTTCTTC.

This clone was detected only a few times. The chain is built from TRBV30 and TRBJ1-5; D is undetermined. Trimming stripped 0 bases from V and 0 bases from J, with 6 bases between. Germline V lookup: CDR1 GTSNPN, CDR2 SVGIG (reference sequence). The CDR3 length is 14 residues. CDR3 sequence: CAWSVPDSNQPQHF. The CDR3 nucleotides read TGTGCCTGGAGTGTACCAGATAGCAATCAGCCCCAGCATTTT. The complete variable domain, with remaining parts taken from reference TRBV30 and TRBJ1-5, reads SQTIHQWPATLVQPVGSPLSLECTVEGTSNPNLYWYRQAAGRGLQLLFYSVGIGQISSEVPQNLSASRPQDRQFILSSKKLLLSDSGFYLCAWSVPDSNQPQHFGDGTRLSIL.

This chain joins TRBV5-8 and TRBJ1-3; 8 bases fit TRBD1. CDR3 size: 16 residues. Germline V gives CDR1 SGHTS, CDR2 YDEGEE. Trimming cost V 2 bases and J 4 bases; bases outside gene matches: 8. CDR3 bases: TGTGCCAGCAGCTTTGGGACAGGAATCACCGGAAACACCATATATTTT. It encodes CASSFGTGITGNTIYF.